A single sample gave rise to the 21 T cell receptor beta chains below, sequenced in a study of vaccination and CD4 T cells after COVID-19. Treatment denoted: roughly ten-day PBMC culture with coronavirus spike peptide pools or control peptides (ViraFEST assay). The Oncomine TCR Beta short-read assay sequenced DNA from cultured CD4+ T cells. A single record per CDR3 protein comes from TCRdb applying MiXCR to the PCR reads. The sample includes 18,000 or so distinct CDR3 sequences, roughly two fifths of them seen just once. No cognate antigen is known for these TCRs. This material consisted of CD4+ T cells from blood, cultured in vitro, taken before SARS-CoV-2 vaccination. These receptors all stem from a human donor who received a COVID-19 vaccine.

The chain's CDR3 is CATSETGIYGYTF. For the CDR3, the DNA is TGTGCCACCAGTGAGACAGGAATCTATGGCTACACCTTC. The rearrangement joins TRBV24-1 to TRBJ1-2, with a possible D match to TRBD1 (6 bases). The CDR3 consists of 13 residues. Germline lookup yields CDR1 KGHDR and CDR2 SFDVKD. The ends were cut back, 4 bases at V and 4 bases at J, with 9 bases in the middle.

This sequence joins TRBV9 and TRBJ2-3; D unclear. This CDR3 has 13 amino acids. The V end lost 4 bases, the J end lost 4 bases, and 10 bases lay between the germline ends. Germline V gene lookup returns CDR1 SGDLS and CDR2 YYNGEE. In nucleotides, the CDR3 is TGTGCCAGCAGCCTCGACACCCCAGATACGCAGTATTTT. Amino acids: CASSLDTPDTQYF.

In this sample, this clonotype turned up a few times. The chain is built from TRBV7-2 and TRBJ2-7; tentatively, D is TRBD2 (6 bases). In germline, CDR1 is SGHTA, CDR2 FQGNSA. CDR3 length equals 14 residues. Trimming removed 5 bases from V and 3 bases from J, with 14 bases in between. The CDR3 DNA reads as TGTGCCAGCAGCCGGGGGTTAAGCAACTACGAGCAGTACTTC. This sequence encodes CASSRGLSNYEQYF.

The rearrangement uses TRBV12-3 or TRBV12-4 and TRBJ1-1; D unresolved. The ends were cut back, 6 bases at V and 1 base at J, with 12 bases in the middle. This CDR3 region has 14 residues. The CDR3 sequence: CASRPTAKNTEAFF. CDR3 bases: TGTGCCAGCAGGCCAACAGCTAAGAACACTGAAGCTTTCTTT.

This chain uses TRBV6-1 with TRBJ2-2, with TRBD2 matching over 10 bases. CDR3 length equals 14 residues. V lost 5 bases to trimming and J lost 6 bases; unmatched junction nucleotides: 3. CDR1 and CDR2 (germline): MNHNS, SASEGT. CDR3 protein: CASSPGLAAGELFF. For the CDR3, the DNA is TGTGCCAGCAGTCCCGGACTAGCGGCCGGGGAGCTGTTTTTT.

The CDR3, as DNA: TGCGCCAGCAGCGCCGGACAGGGTATTTATGGCTACACCTTC. Protein: CASSAGQGIYGYTF. J is TRBJ1-2 and V is TRBV5-1, with 8 bases identical to TRBD1. The CDR3 runs 14 residues. Germline assignment: CDR1 SGHRS and CDR2 YFSETQ. Germline trimming cut 4 bases from V and 5 bases from J; bases unmatched to any gene: 7.

This chain joins TRBV6-5 and TRBJ1-1; D gene unclear. Germline values: CDR1 MNHEY, CDR2 SVGAGI. V was clipped by 2 bases and J by 2 bases, with 9 bases between them. CDR3 length equals 14 residues. In DNA, the CDR3 is TGTGCCAGCAGTTACCGGGTCTTCAACACTGAAGCTTTCTTT. Its protein product is CASSYRVFNTEAFF.

The chain has TRBV18 and TRBJ1-1, with 11 bases identical to TRBD1. With V trimmed by 6 bases and J by 0 bases, 9 bases remained unmatched. This CDR3 contains 17 residues. Germline loops: CDR1 KGHSH, CDR2 LQKENI. CDR3 bases: TGTGCCAGCTCCCAAGGGACAGGGGGAGTCATGAACACTGAAGCTTTCTTT. Residues: CASSQGTGGVMNTEAFF.

This clonotype was seen only once. The chain links TRBV4-2 to TRBJ1-2, with 10 bases aligning to TRBD1. V lost 1 base and J lost 6; bases outside the gene matches: 5. The CDR3 extends over 15 amino acids. The germline CDR1 and CDR2 sequences are LGHNA and YNFKEQ. As DNA, the CDR3 is TGTGCCAGCAGCCAAGTTCGACAGGGGGCAGATGGCTACACCTTC. Residues: CASSQVRQGADGYTF.

This clonotype was picked up one time. This chain joins TRBV10-3 and TRBJ2-5, with D possibly being TRBD2 (6 bases). The germline CDR1 and CDR2 sequences are ENHRY and SYGVKD. The CDR3 has 14 residues. V gave up 3 bases and J gave up 1 base, with 9 bases separating them. CDR3 coding DNA: TGTGCCATCAGTGAAGGGACTTCCCAAGAGACCCAGTACTTC. It translates to CAISEGTSQETQYF.

This clonotype was observed a handful of times. The gene calls are TRBV27 and TRBJ1-2; D is undetermined. V lost 5 bases to trimming and J lost 5 bases, with 12 bases between them. Germline CDR1 MNHEY, CDR2 SMNVEV (reference sequence). The CDR3 consists of 13 residues. The CDR3 DNA follows: TGTGCCAGCAGTCGGCAGTCTAGTTATGGCTACACCTTC. Translating gives CASSRQSSYGYTF.

Judged by abundance, this clonotype is medium-sized. This chain uses TRBV6-1 with TRBJ1-2; TRBD1 matches at 7 bases. CDR3 length: 12 amino acids. Germline CDR1 MNHNS, CDR2 SASEGT. Germline trimming cut 6 bases from V and 7 bases from J; bases unmatched to any gene: 5. CDR3 DNA sequence: TGTGCCAGCAGGAAACAGGGGTTTGGCTACACCTTC. Protein: CASRKQGFGYTF.

The genes are TRBV20-1 and TRBJ2-1; a weak D match, TRBD1 (6 bases). Germline-derived CDR1 and CDR2 are DFQATT and SNEGSKA (reference sequence). This CDR3 has 16 amino acids. V was clipped by 0 bases and J by 4 bases, with 16 bases between them. The CDR3 region has the DNA TGCAGTGCTAGAGAGGTGGGGGCAAAGGGATACAATGAGCAGTTCTTC. Amino acids: CSAREVGAKGYNEQFF.

This clonotype was recorded a few times. The V and J genes are TRBV30 and TRBJ2-7; 9 positions agree with TRBD1. Germline CDR1 reads GTSNPN; CDR2 reads SVGIG (reference sequence). The CDR3 runs 17 residues. V lost 4 bases and J lost 3; bases outside the gene matches: 16. Here the CDR3 DNA reads TGTGCCTGGACCCGGGGACAGGGCCAGTTAAAGAACTACGAGCAGTACTTC. It encodes CAWTRGQGQLKNYEQYF.

This chain uses TRBV30 with TRBJ2-3; 10 positions agree with TRBD2. V gave up 1 base and J gave up 3 bases; unmatched junction bases: 10. The CDR3 loop spans 17 amino acids. CDR1 and CDR2 (germline): GTSNPN, SVGIG (reference sequence). CDR3 in DNA: TGTGCCTGGAGTGCCGAGACACTAGCGGGGTTTACAGATACGCAGTATTTT. Protein: CAWSAETLAGFTDTQYF.

This clonotype was seen only once. The chain has TRBV5-5 and TRBJ1-5; 7 nucleotides align to TRBD1. With 0 bases clipped from V and 7 bases from J, the junction kept 7 bases outside the gene matches. Germline lookup yields CDR1 SGHKS and CDR2 YYEKEE (reference sequence). The CDR3 loop spans 15 amino acids. The CDR3 protein is CASSLGEGAGQPQHF. CDR3 sequence (DNA): TGTGCCAGCAGCTTGGGTGAGGGGGCAGGACAGCCCCAGCATTTT.

This rearrangement joins TRBV30 to TRBJ1-5, with unresolved D. Trimming removed 0 bases from V and 7 bases from J, with 10 bases in between. CDR1 and CDR2 from the germline V gene are GTSNPN and SVGIG (reference sequence). The CDR3 sequence is 13 residues long. This CDR3 reads CAWSVQGNQPQHF. The CDR3 coding sequence is TGTGCCTGGAGTGTACAAGGGAACCAGCCCCAGCATTTT.

The chain links TRBV20-1 to TRBJ1-1, with D possibly being TRBD1 (5 bases). CDR1 is DFQATT, CDR2 SNEGSKA, per germline (reference sequence). The CDR3 runs 14 residues. CDR3 nucleotides: TGCAGCGGACAAGAGAGCACCTTGAACACTGAAGCTTTCTTT. Its translation: CSGQESTLNTEAFF.

This chain connects TRBV7-9 to TRBJ1-2, with D perhaps TRBD1 (5 bases). The CDR3 consists of 15 residues. From germline, CDR1 is SEHNR and CDR2 FQNEAQ (reference sequence). Trimming took 1 base from V and 4 from J, leaving 13 bases between them. The CDR3 DNA reads TGTGCCAGCAGCTTAGTAGGGGAGTCTAGCTATGGCTACACCTTC. It yields the protein CASSLVGESSYGYTF. Based on the CDR3 plus reference TRBV7-9 and TRBJ1-2, the full variable domain is DTGVSQNPRHKITKRGQNVTFRCDPISEHNRLYWYRQTLGQGPEFLTYFQNEAQLEKSRLLSDRFSAERPKGSFSTLEIQRTEQGDSAMYLCASSLVGESSYGYTFGSGTRLTVV.

V and J are TRBV20-1 and TRBJ1-1; unclear D gene. V lost 0 bases to trimming and J lost 3 bases, with 11 bases between them. The CDR3 extends over 14 amino acids. CDR1 is DFQATT, CDR2 SNEGSKA, per germline (reference sequence). The CDR3 DNA is TGCAGTGCTAGAGAAGTACAGAGAGACACTGAAGCTTTCTTT. It codes for CSAREVQRDTEAFF.

V is TRBV2 and J is TRBJ2-5, with 12 bases fitting TRBD2. This CDR3 spans 15 amino acids. From germline, CDR1 is SNHLY and CDR2 FYNNEI. Trimming cost V 5 bases and J 2 bases; bases outside gene matches: 3. The CDR3 reads CASSKTSGGQETQYF. As DNA, the CDR3 is TGTGCCAGCAGTAAAACTAGCGGGGGGCAAGAGACCCAGTACTTC.